This T cell receptor (beta chain) comes out of a study of blood T cell repertoires in COVID-19. Study context: COVID-19 samples, acute and convalescent, were from the United States, Italy and Spain. T cells, B-cell-depleted T cells, or PBMCs supplied cDNA or gDNA.

Methods used by the authors: It was from reference gene primer amplification that nucleated cell counts were estimated. Measured with immunoSEQ multiplex PCR; TCRdb has only the in-frame clones, and not every one. V, J and clone size reflect that table, while D and trimming were determined from the DNA. The sample lists approximately 500,000 clones; around nine tenths were seen once. Material: peripheral blood. The sequence was collected from a woman aged 45-65 years with COVID-19, enrolled during active disease.

The CDR3 coding sequence is TGTGCCAGCAGCTCCTCGGGACAGAGCCACCTCTACGAGCAGTACTTC. Protein sequence: CASSSSGQSHLYEQYF. The chain combines TRBV7-9 with TRBJ2-7, with TRBD1 matching over 7 bases. Germline CDR1 and CDR2: SEHNR and FQNEAQ (reference sequence). The CDR3 extends over 16 amino acids. Losses at the gene ends were 4 bases for V and 3 bases for J; bases not matched to a gene: 12.